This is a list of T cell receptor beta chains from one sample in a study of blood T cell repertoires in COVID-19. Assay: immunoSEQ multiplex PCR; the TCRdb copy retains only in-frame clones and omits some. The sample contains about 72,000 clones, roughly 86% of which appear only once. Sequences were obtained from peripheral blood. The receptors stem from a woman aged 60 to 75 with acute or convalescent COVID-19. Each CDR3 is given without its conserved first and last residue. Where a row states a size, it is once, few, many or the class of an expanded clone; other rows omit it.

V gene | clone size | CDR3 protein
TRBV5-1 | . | ASSLDPAGLTPLH
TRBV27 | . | ASSFQLNTEAF
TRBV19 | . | ASSSRDRGPDTQY
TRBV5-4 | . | ASSLDGSYEQY
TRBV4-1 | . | ASSQSSGGRIETQY
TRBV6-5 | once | ASSRGPAYEQY
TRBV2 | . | ASSPYGSSYNEQF
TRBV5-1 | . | ASRTSGSTTDTQY
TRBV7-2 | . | ASSSRTGKETQY
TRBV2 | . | ASSVGGYYGYT
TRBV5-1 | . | ASSLEVRLGTDTQY
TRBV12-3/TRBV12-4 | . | ASKHSTDTQY
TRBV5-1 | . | ASSSQWTGNTGELF
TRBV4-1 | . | ASSQVRSSTGELF
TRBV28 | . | ASSFTIRDRGISGANVLT
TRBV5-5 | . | ASRRLAGNTDTQY
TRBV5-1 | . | ASSHVRQGEYQAF
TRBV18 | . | ASSQTGDTEAF
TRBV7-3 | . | ASSLTRRNGEQF
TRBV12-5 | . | ASAYGDRSTDTQY
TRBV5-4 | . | ASSPKVPRGQETQY
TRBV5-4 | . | ASSPRDRDHNEQF
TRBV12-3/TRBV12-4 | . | ASSFPSTDTQY
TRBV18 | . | ASSPLGQNTEAF
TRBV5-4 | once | ASSPDSSRDGPLH
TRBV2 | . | ASSGAGYGYT
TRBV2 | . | ASSVPGQGSGYT
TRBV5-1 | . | ASRQGVGNSPLH
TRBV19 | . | ASKRDRAAYEQY
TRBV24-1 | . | ATSGQGFGRTDTQY
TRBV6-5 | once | ASSTGANTEAF
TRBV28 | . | ASSSLAGGQETQY
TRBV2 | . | ASSEGAGANYGYT
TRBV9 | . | ASSVRTNTGELF
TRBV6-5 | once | ASSPTGTLQETQY